The 18 T cell receptor beta chains below all came from one sample that was sequenced in a study of Ad26.COV2.S vaccination and SARS-CoV-2 variants. Data came from immunoSEQ multiplex PCR; TCRdb stores just in-frame clones and leaves some out. The top ten clones hold roughly 3% of a sample with a few hundred thousand clones, around nine tenths of them seen once. The treatment here: around 19 received Ad26.COV2.S at low or high dose, single or two shots; several received placebo; per-sample allocation not given. Sampling was performed 63 days after the first vaccine or placebo injection. Sequencing used peripheral blood, obtained in a trial of Ad26.COV2.S vaccine versus placebo. These receptors originate from a person aged 18-65 years who received the Ad26.COV2.S COVID-19 vaccine or a placebo.

The CDR3, as DNA: TGTGCCAGCTCTCCAGCTTACACGCTCGCTGGGGCCGAGCAGTACGTC. As protein: CASSPAYTLAGAEQYV. The chain employs TRBV18 and TRBJ2-7, with a weak D call TRBD1 (5 bases). The CDR3 length is 16 residues. V was cut by 6 bases and J by 6 bases, with 24 bases left in between. The germline gives CDR1 KGHSH, CDR2 LQKENI.

The chain combines TRBV5-1 with TRBJ2-3, with D perhaps TRBD2 (5 bases). V lost 2 bases to trimming and J lost 6 bases, with 10 bases between them. Germline loops: CDR1 SGHRS, CDR2 YFSETQ. The CDR3 contains 13 residues. Here the CDR3 reads CASSLGLVDTQYF. The CDR3 DNA sequence: TGCGCCAGCAGCTTAGGACTGGTGGATACGCAGTATTTT. The whole variable domain, filled in from reference TRBV5-1 and TRBJ2-3, reads KAGVTQTPRYLIKTRGQQVTLSCSPISGHRSVSWYQQTPGQGLQFLFEYFSETQRNKGNFPGRFSGRQFSNSRSEMNVSTLELGDSALYLCASSLGLVDTQYFGPGTRLTVL.

The CDR3 DNA is TGTGCCAGCAGCAATCGAGGGTTAGTCAACTATGGCTACACCTTC. Amino acids: CASSNRGLVNYGYTF. The chain joins TRBV27 to TRBJ1-2, with unresolved D. The germline CDR1 and CDR2 sequences are MNHEY and SMNVEV (reference sequence). CDR3 size: 15 residues. V lost 6 bases and J lost 2, with 16 bases in between.

This sequence joins TRBV11-3 and TRBJ2-2; no reliable D call. The germline gives CDR1 SGHNT, CDR2 YENEEA. The CDR3 consists of 16 residues. Trimming took off 5 bases at V and 6 bases at J, with 19 bases between the two ends. CDR3 in DNA: TGTGCCAGCAGCGTTAACGGTGCGATCGGAGCCGGGGAGCTGTTTTTT. The encoded protein is CASSVNGAIGAGELFF. Full variable domain (outside the CDR3, taken from reference TRBV11-3 and TRBJ2-2): EAGVVQSPRYKIIEKKQPVAFWCNPISGHNTLYWYLQNLGQGPELLIRYENEEAVDDSQLPKDRFSAERLKGVDSTLKIQPAELGDSAVYLCASSVNGAIGAGELFFGEGSRLTVL.

This chain joins TRBV14 and TRBJ2-5; perhaps TRBD1 as D (6 bases). Trimming pared 5 bases from V and 1 base from J, leaving 14 bases between. The CDR3 extends over 15 amino acids. CDR1 and CDR2 (germline): SGHDN, FVKESK. In nucleotides, the CDR3 is TGTGCCAGCAGCTTTATGACAGGCTTCCAAGAGACCCAGTACTTC. Translated, it gives CASSFMTGFQETQYF.

V is TRBV30 and J is TRBJ2-7; D tentatively reads TRBD1 or TRBD2 (5 bases each). The V gene's germline CDR1 is GTSNPN and CDR2 SVGIG (reference sequence). The CDR3 is made up of 12 amino acids. V was shortened by 1 base and J by 1 base, with 5 bases between the two germline ends. The CDR3 DNA is TGTGCCTGGAGTGGGGGGTCCTACGAGCAGTACTTC. Encoded protein: CAWSGGSYEQYF.

The chain links TRBV11-1 to TRBJ2-5; weak D call: TRBD1 (6 bases). There are 15 residues in the CDR3. V lost 3 bases and J lost 1, with 12 bases in between. The germline V gene encodes CDR1 SGHAT and CDR2 FQDESV (reference sequence). The DNA of the CDR3 is TGTGCCAGCAGCTTCGGACAGATCCCCCAAGAGACCCAGTACTTC. The encoded protein is CASSFGQIPQETQYF. Full variable domain (remainder filled in from reference TRBV11-1 and TRBJ2-5): EAEVAQSPRYKITEKSQAVAFWCDPISGHATLYWYRQILGQGPELLVQFQDESVVDDSQLPKDRFSAERLKGVDSTLKIQPAELGDSAMYLCASSFGQIPQETQYFGPGTRLLVL.

The CDR3 spells CASSVDAGTFYEQYF. CDR3 DNA: TGTGCCAGCAGCGTAGACGCAGGGACCTTCTACGAGCAGTACTTC. This chain links TRBV9 with TRBJ2-7; D might be TRBD1 or TRBD2, each matching 5 bases. The CDR3 totals 15 residues. The V and J ends lost 0 bases and 3 bases respectively, with 13 bases between them. CDR1 is SGDLS, CDR2 YYNGEE, per germline. Combining the CDR3 with reference TRBV9 and TRBJ2-7 gives the whole variable domain DSGVTQTPKHLITATGQRVTLRCSPRSGDLSVYWYQQSLDQGLQFLIQYYNGEERAKGNILERFSAQQFPDLHSELNLSSLELGDSALYFCASSVDAGTFYEQYFGPGTRLTVT.

As DNA, the CDR3 is TGTGCCTGGAGTGGTAGCAAGGTGGCGAACACCGGGGAGCTGTTTTTT. This sequence encodes CAWSGSKVANTGELFF. The chain carries TRBV30 and TRBJ2-2; D is unresolved. The CDR3 has 16 amino acids. Germline V gene data show CDR1 as GTSNPN and CDR2 as SVGIG (reference sequence). V lost 1 base and J 0 bases, leaving 12 bases between the germline ends. Using reference TRBV30 and TRBJ2-2 for the parts outside the CDR3, the full variable domain is SQTIHQWPATLVQPVGSPLSLECTVEGTSNPNLYWYRQAAGRGLQLLFYSVGIGQISSEVPQNLSASRPQDRQFILSSKKLLLSDSGFYLCAWSGSKVANTGELFFGEGSRLTVL.

This clone showed up just a few times. The chain carries TRBV5-1 and TRBJ1-3; D unclear. Germline V lookup: CDR1 SGHRS, CDR2 YFSETQ. Trimming pared 4 bases from V and 4 bases from J, leaving 12 bases between. There are 14 residues in the CDR3. The CDR3, as DNA: TGCGCCAGCAGCCCCGACAATCCGGGAAACACCATATATTTT. As protein: CASSPDNPGNTIYF. The variable domain in full, with the rest retrieved from reference TRBV5-1 and TRBJ1-3, is KAGVTQTPRYLIKTRGQQVTLSCSPISGHRSVSWYQQTPGQGLQFLFEYFSETQRNKGNFPGRFSGRQFSNSRSEMNVSTLELGDSALYLCASSPDNPGNTIYFGEGSWLTVV.

The DNA of the CDR3 is TGTGCCAGTAGTATTTCGGGTGGGGTTAAAACTGAAGCTTTCTTT. Its protein product is CASSISGGVKTEAFF. The chain combines TRBV19 with TRBJ1-1, with D hard to call. This CDR3 spans 15 amino acids. V lost 3 bases to trimming and J lost 5 bases, with 16 bases between them. Germline CDR1 LNHDA, CDR2 SQIVND (reference sequence). The whole variable domain, remainder taken from reference TRBV19 and TRBJ1-1, is DGGITQSPKYLFRKEGQNVTLSCEQNLNHDAMYWYRQDPGQGLRLIYYSQIVNDFQKGDIAEGYSVSREKKESFPLTVTSAQKNPTAFYLCASSISGGVKTEAFFGQGTRLTVV.

This clone was picked up one time. The rearrangement links TRBV6-2 or TRBV6-3 to TRBJ2-7; D could derive from TRBD1 or TRBD2 (5 bases each). Germline values: CDR1 MNHEY, CDR2 SVGEGT. The ends were cut back, 2 bases at V and 5 bases at J, with 10 bases in the middle. The CDR3 contains 13 residues. The CDR3 protein is CASSYKGTDEQYV. CDR3 DNA: TGTGCCAGCAGTTACAAGGGGACCGACGAGCAGTACGTC.

The V gene is TRBV11-3, the J gene TRBJ1-1, with D unclear. Deletions cut 4 bases from V and 1 base from J, with 4 bases between. The germline V gene has CDR1 SGHNT and CDR2 YENEEA. The length of the CDR3 is 12 residues. CDR3: CASSSRNTEAFF. The CDR3 DNA sequence: TGTGCCAGCAGCTCCCGGAACACTGAAGCTTTCTTT.

The chain employs TRBV4-2 and TRBJ2-5; D is undetermined. This CDR3 has 16 residues. CDR1 is LGHNA, CDR2 YNFKEQ, per germline. Trimming pared 1 base from V and 5 bases from J, leaving 17 bases between. For the CDR3, the DNA is TGTGCCAGCAGCCAAGTTGCCAGAAACGGTCGGGAGACCCAGTACTTC. Encoded protein: CASSQVARNGRETQYF.

This chain uses TRBV3-1 (or the pseudogene TRBV3-2) with TRBJ2-3; no definite D call. V was pared by 0 bases and J by 2 bases, with 9 bases between. This CDR3 has 15 amino acids. Germline V lookup: CDR1 LGHDT, CDR2 YNNKEL (reference sequence). CDR3 protein: CASSQDPTHTDTQYF. In nucleotides, the CDR3 is TGTGCCAGCAGCCAAGATCCGACTCACACAGATACGCAGTATTTT.

The rearrangement uses TRBV9 and TRBJ1-1; no clear D gene. Trimming took off 4 bases at V and 1 base at J, with 8 bases between the two ends. CDR1 SGDLS and CDR2 YYNGEE come from the germline V gene. The CDR3 contains 13 residues. Written as DNA, the CDR3 is TGTGCCAGCAGCTCCTCAGGGAACACTGAAGCTTTCTTT. It is translated as CASSSSGNTEAFF.

V is TRBV7-2 and J is TRBJ2-2, with a tentative D call TRBD1 (6 bases). V was shortened by 4 bases and J by 3 bases, with 12 bases between the two germline ends. CDR1 is SGHTA and CDR2 is FQGNSA in the germline V gene. The CDR3 is made up of 15 amino acids. The CDR3 DNA reads TGTGCCAGCAGCTCCGGAAGGACAGACACCGGGGAGCTGTTTTTT. Its protein is CASSSGRTDTGELFF.

The chain joins TRBV7-3 to TRBJ2-7, with 8 bases matching TRBD1. CDR1 SGHTA and CDR2 FQGTGA come from the germline V gene. After removal of 4 bases from V and 0 bases from J, the junction contained 5 bases not matched to a gene. The CDR3 has 15 residues. The CDR3 nucleotides read TGTGCCAGCAGCTCCGGACAGGGTAGCTCCTACGAGCAGTACTTC. Translated, it gives CASSSGQGSSYEQYF.